The T cell receptor (beta chain) described here comes from a study of T cell repertoires in cytomegalovirus infection. At the level of the study: In the study, CMV epitopes included recently identified HLA-C-restricted and well-studied HLA-B-restricted ones. A matching HLA type, together with CMV infection, was signaled by public TCR beta signatures.

TCRdb re-called the reads through MiXCR, storing one row per CDR3 protein. Of around 360,000 distinct CDR3 sequences in the sample, just under 35% were seen once. For this clonotype: What it recognizes is unknown.

V was pared by 0 bases and J by 2 bases, with 6 bases between. There are 14 residues in the CDR3. CDR1 and CDR2 (germline): LGHNA, YSLEER. General study results and limits: HLA-C-restricted TCR beta clonotypes specific for CMV led the ex vivo response.

The TCR comes from a human donor in good health (CMV status not recorded). Some clones in this sample may be carry-over from other donors' samples. The rearrangement uses TRBV4-3 and TRBJ2-3, with no clear D. The input for sequencing was cultured PBMCs, taken from culture after CMV antigen stimulation. CDR3 DNA sequence: TGCGCCAGCAGCCAAGATGCGCCCACAGATACGCAGTATTTT. Translating gives CASSQDAPTDTQYF.